The 5 T cell receptor beta chains listed next were all sequenced from one sample in a study of tumor-infiltrating lymphocytes in primary liver carcinoma. Researchers generated TCR beta cDNA from about 500 ng of total RNA, relying on a constant-region primer. TCR beta libraries came from three nested multiplex PCR rounds using slightly modified ARM-PCR. TRBV1-TRBV30 forward primers and a C-beta reverse primer were used in the first two PCR rounds, which each ran for about 11 cycles. From the multiplex PCR reads, TCRdb called clonotypes with MiXCR, one entry per CDR3 protein. The table lists about 320,000 distinct CDR3 sequences, 60% to 80% of them singletons. Unsorted whole blood yielded blood RNA, and germline DNA was extracted as well. Sequencing used peripheral blood. The receptors were gathered from a man in his forties or fifties with primary liver carcinoma and hepatitis B virus infection.

This clonotype was counted a few times. No conserved phenylalanine or tryptophan ends this CDR3, so it is likely a read error. The chain couples TRBV12-3 or TRBV12-4 to TRBJ2-7; D not resolved. Trimming took 4 bases from V and 6 from J, leaving 13 bases between them. The length of the CDR3 is 13 residues. The CDR3 nucleotides are TGTGCCAGCAGTTCTCAGCTTCCCCTCGAGCAGTACCTC. Protein product: CASSSQLPLEQYL.

About this clonotype itself: A read error may produce the germline difference seen at one junction end. This chain joins TRBV4-3 and TRBJ2-3, with 7 bases identical to TRBD2. The CDR3 extends over 17 amino acids. The germline gives CDR1 LGHNA, CDR2 YSLEER. The DNA for the CDR3 is TGCGCCAACAGCCAAGGAAGCGGGAACGAGGGCACAGATACGCAGTATTTT. It codes for CANSQGSGNEGTDTQYF.

This clonotype was observed once. This clone may be a read error of a much larger clone one base away. The chain carries TRBV6-5 and TRBJ2-7, with a weak D call TRBD2 (6 bases). This CDR3 is 16 amino acids long. Germline CDR1 MNHEY, CDR2 SVGAGI. CDR3 amino acids: CACSYKLWASADEQYF. As DNA, the CDR3 is TGTGCCTGCAGTTACAAGCTGTGGGCTAGCGCTGACGAGCAGTACTTC.

This clonotype has a count of ten or more. V and J are TRBV6-6 and TRBJ1-5; possibly TRBD1 for D (6 bases). The CDR3 has 18 residues. Germline lookup yields CDR1 MNHNY and CDR2 SVGAGI (reference sequence). Trimming shortened V by 0 bases and J by 6 bases, and 21 bases separated the two germline ends. The CDR3 loop reads CASSYSRGAGQVSQPQHF. Written as DNA, the CDR3 is TGTGCCAGCAGTTACTCGAGGGGGGCAGGCCAGGTTAGTCAGCCCCAGCATTTT.

As for this clonotype: At one end the junction does not follow the germline gene, possibly because of a read error. The chain carries TRBV6-1 and TRBJ2-5, with no clear D. The CDR3 has 14 amino acids. Germline CDR1 MNHNS, CDR2 SASEGT. CDR3 residues: CAGSYGVVQETQYF. CDR3 bases: TGTGCCGGCAGTTATGGAGTAGTCCAAGAGACCCAGTACTTC.